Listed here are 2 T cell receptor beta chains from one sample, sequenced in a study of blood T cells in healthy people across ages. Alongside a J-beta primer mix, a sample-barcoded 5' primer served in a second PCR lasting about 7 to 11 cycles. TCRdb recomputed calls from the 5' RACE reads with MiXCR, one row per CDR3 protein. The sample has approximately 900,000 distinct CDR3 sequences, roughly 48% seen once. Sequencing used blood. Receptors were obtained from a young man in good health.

The CDR3 protein is CASSEPRGTNYGYTF. The CDR3 region has the DNA TGTGCCAGCAGTGAACCCCGAGGTACTAACTATGGCTACACCTTC. The chain couples TRBV2 to TRBJ1-2; D is uncertain. The V end lost 2 bases, the J end lost 0 bases, and 10 bases lay between the germline ends. The CDR3 extends over 15 amino acids. Germline CDR1 reads SNHLY; CDR2 reads FYNNEI.

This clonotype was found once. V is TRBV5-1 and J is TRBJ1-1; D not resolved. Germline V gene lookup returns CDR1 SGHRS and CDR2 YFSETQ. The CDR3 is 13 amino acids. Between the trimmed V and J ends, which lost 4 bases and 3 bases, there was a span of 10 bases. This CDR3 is CASSGHMDTEAFF. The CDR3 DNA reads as TGCGCCAGCAGCGGGCATATGGACACTGAAGCTTTCTTT.